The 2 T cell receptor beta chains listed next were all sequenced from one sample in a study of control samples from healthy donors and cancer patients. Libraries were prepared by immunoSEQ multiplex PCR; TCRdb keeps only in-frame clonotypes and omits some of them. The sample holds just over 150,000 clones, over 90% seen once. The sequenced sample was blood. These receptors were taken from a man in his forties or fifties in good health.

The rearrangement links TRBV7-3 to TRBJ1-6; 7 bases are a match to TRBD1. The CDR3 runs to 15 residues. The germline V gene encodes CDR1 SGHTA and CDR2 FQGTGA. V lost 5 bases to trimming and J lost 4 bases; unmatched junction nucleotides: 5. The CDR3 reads CASSVSGQYNSPLHF. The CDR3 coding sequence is TGTGCCAGCAGCGTATCGGGACAGTATAATTCACCCCTCCACTTT.

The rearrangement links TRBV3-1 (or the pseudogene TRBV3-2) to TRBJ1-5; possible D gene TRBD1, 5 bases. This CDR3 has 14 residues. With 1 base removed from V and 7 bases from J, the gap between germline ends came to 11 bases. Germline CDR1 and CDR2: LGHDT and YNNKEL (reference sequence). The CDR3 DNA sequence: TGTGCCAGCAGCCAAGTGGGGGAAAGCCAGCCCCAGCATTTT. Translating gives CASSQVGESQPQHF.